This TCR beta chain was found in a study of shared clonotypes between healthy human individuals. In regard to this clone: What it binds is unknown.

Replicate PCRs for sorted subsets used around 200 ng DNA; this equaled around 28,000 T cell genomes. Clones were read by immunoSEQ multiplex PCR, and TCRdb kept only the in-frame ones, dropping some. The table lists 2 million to 2.5 million clones, about 92% of them singletons. Study results and limitations: Naive subsets generally had larger estimated richness than memory subsets.

The naive CD8 subset, CD45RO-negative cells positively selected for CCR7, excluded terminally differentiated effector memory CD45RA+ cells. Donors comprised only Caucasian adults living in Nashville, Tennessee. This CDR3 spans 15 amino acids. Losses at the gene ends were 4 bases for V and 8 bases for J; bases not matched to a gene: 10. Per germline, CDR1 MDHEN and CDR2 SYDVKM. The sequence was collected from a man between 18 and 35 years old in good health. Some clones in this sample may be carry-over from other donors' samples. This chain links TRBV28 with TRBJ2-4; 8 bases fit TRBD1. The sequencing sample was made of naive CD8+ T cells from PBMCs. The CDR3, as DNA: TGTGCCAGCAGTTCTCGCAGGGGGCCGGGGGACATTCAGTACTTC. As protein: CASSSRRGPGDIQYF.